This is a list of T cell receptor beta chains from one sample in a study of cytomegalovirus exposure and HLA in healthy donors. The repertoire was sequenced with immunoSEQ multiplex PCR; TCRdb's copy has only in-frame clones and lacks some. The sample consists of some 100,000 clones, about 85% of them appearing once. The sequenced material came from PBMCs. These receptors all stem from a man in his thirties or forties in good health and CMV-seronegative. Both conserved end residues are part of each CDR3. The D gene is left open where the match is weak. Clone size is given for some rows only: seen once, a few or many times, or a class if the clone is expanded.

clone size	V gene	J gene	D gene	CDR3 protein	CDR3 DNA
once	TRBV7-9	TRBJ2-1	TRBD2	CASSRTSGNNYNEQFF	TGTGCCAGCAGCCGGACTAGCGGGAATAACTACAATGAGCAGTTCTTC
.	TRBV30	TRBJ2-1	.	CAWTSGGTVLYNEQFF	TGTGCCTGGACCTCTGGAGGGACAGTGCTTTACAATGAGCAGTTCTTC
.	TRBV2	TRBJ1-6	.	CASTPLGGGNSPLHF	TGTGCCAGCACCCCCCTTGGGGGAGGTAATTCACCCCTCCACTTT
.	TRBV30	TRBJ1-1	.	CAWNYMTVEAFF	TGTGCCTGGAATTACATGACAGTTGAAGCTTTCTTT
.	TRBV4-1	TRBJ2-1	TRBD1	CASSQDRQGWNEQFF	TGCGCCAGCAGCCAAGATCGACAGGGGTGGAATGAGCAGTTCTTC
.	TRBV30	TRBJ1-4	.	CAWTPGLPPNEKLFF	TGTGCCTGGACCCCGGGACTCCCACCTAATGAAAAACTGTTTTTT
.	TRBV15	TRBJ2-3	TRBD2	CATSGTSGAASTDTQYF	TGTGCCACCTCTGGGACTAGCGGGGCCGCTAGCACAGATACGCAGTATTTT
.	TRBV30	TRBJ2-7	TRBD1	CAWGPGQGGYEQYF	TGTGCCTGGGGCCCCGGACAGGGGGGCTACGAGCAGTACTTC
few	TRBV4-1	TRBJ1-2	.	CASSQDPANYGYTF	TGCGCCAGCAGCCAAGATCCAGCTAACTATGGCTACACCTTC
.	TRBV13	TRBJ2-1	.	CASSHTESSYNEQFF	TGTGCCAGCAGCCACACAGAGAGCTCCTACAATGAGCAGTTCTTC
.	TRBV5-4	TRBJ2-7	.	CASSLAGSYEQYF	TGTGCCAGCAGCTTGGCAGGGTCCTACGAGCAGTACTTC
.	TRBV6-5	TRBJ2-1	TRBD1	CASSPTGNSYNEQFF	TGTGCCAGCAGTCCGACAGGGAACTCCTACAATGAGCAGTTCTTC
.	TRBV29-1	TRBJ2-7	.	CSGGTANVDEQYF	TGCAGCGGCGGGACTGCTAATGTGGACGAGCAGTACTTC
.	TRBV10-3	TRBJ2-2	TRBD2	CAIGGLAGGTGELFF	TGTGCCATCGGGGGACTAGCGGGAGGGACCGGGGAGCTGTTTTTT
.	TRBV13	TRBJ2-7	.	CASSVGQGATPYF	.
few	TRBV6-6	TRBJ2-7	.	CASSYSQITYEQYF	TGTGCCAGCAGTTACTCGCAGATAACATACGAGCAGTACTTC
.	TRBV5-4	TRBJ2-5	.	CASSLGASQETQYF	TGTGCCAGCAGCTTGGGGGCCAGTCAAGAGACCCAGTACTTC
.	TRBV6-5	TRBJ2-4	TRBD1	CASRRQGARNIQYF	TGTGCCAGCAGGAGACAGGGGGCGCGGAACATTCAGTACTTC
once	TRBV19	TRBJ1-1	.	CASTSEAANTEAFF	TGTGCCAGTACCTCTGAGGCAGCGAACACTGAAGCTTTCTTT
.	TRBV13	TRBJ2-7	TRBD2	CASSKLAGTHYEQYF	TGTGCCAGCAGCAAATTAGCGGGAACCCACTACGAGCAGTACTTC
.	TRBV7-8	TRBJ1-2	TRBD1	CASSSGTGMNYGYTF	TGTGCCAGCAGCTCTGGGACAGGGATGAACTATGGCTACACCTTC
.	TRBV7-2	TRBJ1-4	TRBD1	CASSLRTGTSEKLFF	TGTGCCAGCAGCCTAAGGACAGGGACGAGTGAAAAACTGTTTTTT
.	TRBV19	TRBJ1-5	TRBD1	CASSRGTGGSQPQHF	TGTGCCAGTAGTCGAGGCACAGGGGGCAGCCAGCCCCAGCATTTT
.	TRBV11-3	TRBJ2-1	.	CASSLVAGAHNEQFF	TGTGCCAGCAGCTTAGTTGCGGGGGCGCACAATGAGCAGTTCTTC
.	TRBV5-1	TRBJ1-3	.	CASSRSGEGAGNTIYF	TGCGCCAGCAGCCGAAGCGGGGAGGGGGCTGGAAACACCATATATTTT
.	TRBV4-1	TRBJ2-7	TRBD2	CASSRIPTSGSYEQYF	TGCGCCAGCAGCCGAATACCTACTAGCGGGAGCTACGAGCAGTACTTC
few	TRBV30	TRBJ2-7	.	CAWGLYEQYF	TGTGCCTGGGGGCTTTACGAGCAGTACTTC
few	TRBV6-5	TRBJ2-1	.	CASSRTGSYNEQFF	TGTGCCAGCAGTCGCACAGGGAGCTACAATGAGCAGTTCTTC
.	TRBV5-1	TRBJ2-7	.	CASSHGQYYEQYF	TGCGCCAGCAGCCACGGACAGTACTACGAGCAGTACTTC
.	TRBV6-5	TRBJ2-1	TRBD2	CASSYSEGGFEQFF	TGTGCCAGCAGTTACTCGGAGGGAGGGTTTGAGCAGTTCTTC
.	TRBV10-3	TRBJ2-3	TRBD2	CAIKARRELAGGSTDTQYF	TGTGCCATCAAGGCACGTCGAGAGCTAGCGGGAGGAAGCACAGATACGCAGTATTTT
.	TRBV28	TRBJ2-7	.	CASSPEGGPYEQYF	TGTGCCAGCAGTCCCGAGGGGGGGCCCTACGAGCAGTACTTC
.	TRBV6-6	TRBJ1-2	.	CAGRRGQSEGYTF	TGTGCCGGGAGGCGGGGGCAGAGCGAAGGCTACACCTTC
once	TRBV7-3	TRBJ2-5	.	CASSLNSGLETQYF	TGTGCCAGCAGCTTAAATTCAGGGTTGGAGACCCAGTACTTC
.	TRBV6-1	TRBJ2-1	TRBD1	CASSPQGAFYEQFF	TGTGCCAGCAGCCCACAGGGGGCTTTCTATGAGCAGTTCTTC
few	TRBV6-4	TRBJ2-2	.	CASSDRETGELFF	TGTGCCAGCAGTGATAGAGAGACCGGGGAGCTGTTTTTT
.	TRBV7-2	TRBJ2-7	TRBD2	CASSLPGLAYEQYF	TGTGCCAGCAGCTTGCCAGGACTAGCCTACGAGCAGTACTTC
.	TRBV11-3	TRBJ2-7	TRBD2	CASSWTSDYEQYF	TGTGCCAGCAGCTGGACTAGCGACTACGAGCAGTACTTC
.	TRBV4-1	TRBJ2-5	TRBD1	CASSLGTGGTETQYF	TGCGCCAGCAGCCTAGGGACAGGGGGCACGGAGACCCAGTACTTC
once	TRBV19	TRBJ2-1	.	CASSIRLLPEQFF	TGTGCCAGTAGTATACGACTCCTCCCTGAGCAGTTCTTC
.	TRBV4-1	TRBJ2-2	.	CASSQGPREVTGELFF	TGCGCCAGCAGCCAAGGCCCCAGGGAGGTCACCGGGGAGCTGTTTTTT
.	TRBV5-6	TRBJ2-1	.	CASSPFRQSSYNEQFF	TGTGCCAGCAGCCCCTTTAGACAGAGCTCCTACAATGAGCAGTTCTTC
once	TRBV7-8	TRBJ2-2	TRBD1	CASSPRTGFDTGELFF	TGTGCCAGCAGCCCGCGGACAGGGTTCGACACCGGGGAGCTGTTTTTT
.	TRBV2	TRBJ1-6	TRBD1	CASSDLDRGPNSPLHF	TGTGCCAGCAGTGACTTGGACAGGGGGCCAAATTCACCCCTCCACTTT